The rows below give T cell receptor beta chains drawn from one sample of a study of T cell responses to AZD1222 COVID-19 vaccine. The data were produced by immunoSEQ multiplex PCR, yet TCRdb's version contains in-frame clones alone and is incomplete. The sample shows approximately 150,000 clones, roughly 90% of them seen only once. The specimen was peripheral blood, collected 28 days after the second dose of the MenACWY control vaccine. These receptors came from an adult who received the MenACWY meningococcal vaccine as a control. CDR3s include the opening cysteine and the closing phenylalanine or tryptophan. The order of the fields is CDR3 protein, CDR3 DNA, clone size, D gene, J gene, V gene. The D gene is left open where the match is weak. The listing skips clone size in some rows; elsewhere it reads once, few, many or a size class.

CDR3 protein: CASSLSRAGELFF
CDR3 DNA: TGTGCCAGCAGTTTATCGAGGGCCGGGGAGCTGTTTTTT
clone size: -
D gene: -
J gene: TRBJ2-2
V gene: TRBV27

CDR3 protein: CASSGRLAGADEQYF
CDR3 DNA: TGTGCCAGCAGCGGCCGACTAGCGGGAGCCGACGAGCAGTACTTC
clone size: -
D gene: TRBD2
J gene: TRBJ2-7
V gene: TRBV9

CDR3 protein: CASSLTGGLVNTEAFF
CDR3 DNA: TGTGCCAGCTCACTTACAGGGGGGTTAGTGAACACTGAAGCTTTCTTT
clone size: -
D gene: TRBD1
J gene: TRBJ1-1
V gene: TRBV18

CDR3 protein: CASSLLGTAGTEAFF
CDR3 DNA: TGCGCCAGCAGCTTGCTAGGAACAGCGGGCACTGAAGCTTTCTTT
clone size: -
D gene: -
J gene: TRBJ1-1
V gene: TRBV5-1

CDR3 protein: CASSLPLLEVYGELFF
CDR3 DNA: TGTGCCAGCAGCTTGCCCTTACTAGAGGTGTATGGGGAGCTGTTTTTT
clone size: -
D gene: -
J gene: TRBJ2-2
V gene: TRBV5-6

CDR3 protein: CASSLVLAGGSGTQYF
CDR3 DNA: TGTGCCAGCAGCTTAGTTCTGGCGGGGGGCTCTGGGACGCAGTATTTT
clone size: -
D gene: TRBD2
J gene: TRBJ2-3
V gene: TRBV7-6

CDR3 protein: CASSSGTYYGYTF
CDR3 DNA: TGTGCCAGCAGTTCCGGGACATACTATGGCTACACCTTC
clone size: -
D gene: -
J gene: TRBJ1-2
V gene: TRBV12-3/TRBV12-4

CDR3 protein: CASSAGGDTETQYF
CDR3 DNA: TGTGCCAGCAGCGCAGGGGGGGACACAGAGACCCAGTACTTC
clone size: once
D gene: -
J gene: TRBJ2-5
V gene: TRBV9

CDR3 protein: CASSVGFGMGTDTQYF
CDR3 DNA: TGTGCCAGCAGCGTAGGATTTGGGATGGGCACAGATACGCAGTATTTT
clone size: -
D gene: -
J gene: TRBJ2-3
V gene: TRBV9

CDR3 protein: CASSWADGYEQYF
CDR3 DNA: TGTGCCAGCAGTTGGGCAGATGGCTACGAGCAGTACTTC
clone size: -
D gene: -
J gene: TRBJ2-7
V gene: TRBV12-3/TRBV12-4

CDR3 protein: CASSLVTLAGFYEQYF
CDR3 DNA: TGTGCCAGCAGTTTAGTTACGCTAGCGGGATTTTACGAGCAGTACTTC
clone size: -
D gene: TRBD2
J gene: TRBJ2-7
V gene: TRBV27

CDR3 protein: CASSFKPGRSYEQYF
CDR3 DNA: TGTGCCAGCAGCTTCAAACCGGGACGGTCGTACGAGCAGTACTTC
clone size: -
D gene: -
J gene: TRBJ2-7
V gene: TRBV5-6

CDR3 protein: CASSLQEGADYEQYF
CDR3 DNA: TGTGCCAGCAGCTTACAGGAGGGGGCCGATTACGAGCAGTACTTC
clone size: -
D gene: -
J gene: TRBJ2-7
V gene: TRBV7-6

CDR3 protein: CAWRDSYMNTEAFF
CDR3 DNA: TGTGCCTGGAGGGACAGCTACATGAACACTGAAGCTTTCTTT
clone size: -
D gene: -
J gene: TRBJ1-1
V gene: TRBV30

CDR3 protein: CASSQGASSEQYF
CDR3 DNA: TGTGCCAGCAGCCAAGGAGCTAGCTCCGAGCAGTACTTC
clone size: once
D gene: -
J gene: TRBJ2-7
V gene: TRBV3-1/TRBV3-2

CDR3 protein: CASSLQGSETQYF
CDR3 DNA: TGTGCCAGCAGCTTGCAGGGCTCGGAGACCCAGTACTTC
clone size: -
D gene: -
J gene: TRBJ2-5
V gene: TRBV5-5

CDR3 protein: CASSLGGTDTQYF
CDR3 DNA: TGTGCCAGCAGCTTAGGCGGAACAGATACGCAGTATTTT
clone size: -
D gene: -
J gene: TRBJ2-3
V gene: TRBV13

CDR3 protein: CASSPNDGYNYGYTF
CDR3 DNA: TGCGCCAGCAGCCCGAACGACGGATACAACTATGGCTACACCTTC
clone size: -
D gene: -
J gene: TRBJ1-2
V gene: TRBV4-1

CDR3 protein: CASSSWDEGTEAFF
CDR3 DNA: TGTGCCAGCAGCTCCTGGGACGAGGGCACTGAAGCTTTCTTT
clone size: -
D gene: -
J gene: TRBJ1-1
V gene: TRBV13

CDR3 protein: CARLHRIYEQYF
CDR3 DNA: TGCGCCAGACTGCACCGGATCTACGAGCAGTACTTC
clone size: once
D gene: -
J gene: TRBJ2-7
V gene: TRBV23-1

CDR3 protein: CSVSRGRADTDTQYF
CDR3 DNA: TGCAGCGTTTCCCGCGGGAGGGCCGACACAGATACGCAGTATTTT
clone size: -
D gene: TRBD2
J gene: TRBJ2-3
V gene: TRBV29-1

CDR3 protein: CASSIVPAGQGLNTEAFF
CDR3 DNA: TGTGCCAGTAGTATAGTGCCCGCTGGACAGGGTCTGAACACTGAAGCTTTCTTT
clone size: -
D gene: TRBD1
J gene: TRBJ1-1
V gene: TRBV19

CDR3 protein: CASSLLASGRKETQYF
CDR3 DNA: TGCGCCAGCAGCTTGTTGGCTAGCGGGAGGAAAGAGACCCAGTACTTC
clone size: -
D gene: TRBD2
J gene: TRBJ2-5
V gene: TRBV5-1

CDR3 protein: CASSYSPFNTYEQYF
CDR3 DNA: TGTGCCAGCAGTTACTCGCCCTTTAATACCTACGAGCAGTACTTC
clone size: -
D gene: -
J gene: TRBJ2-7
V gene: TRBV6-5

CDR3 protein: CSASGPYEQYF
CDR3 DNA: TGCAGTGCTAGTGGGCCCTACGAGCAGTACTTC
clone size: -
D gene: -
J gene: TRBJ2-7
V gene: TRBV20-1

CDR3 protein: CASSDRRSNQPQHF
CDR3 DNA: TGTGCCAGCAGTGACAGGCGGAGCAATCAGCCCCAGCATTTT
clone size: -
D gene: -
J gene: TRBJ1-5
V gene: TRBV6-1

CDR3 protein: CASSQDSRGRGRSEAFF
CDR3 DNA: TGCGCCAGCAGCCAAGATAGTAGGGGGCGGGGCAGGTCTGAAGCTTTCTTT
clone size: -
D gene: TRBD1
J gene: TRBJ1-1
V gene: TRBV4-1

CDR3 protein: CASTPRRGGGRNEQFF
CDR3 DNA: TGTGCCAGCACCCCAAGAAGGGGAGGGGGAAGAAATGAGCAGTTCTTC
clone size: -
D gene: -
J gene: TRBJ2-1
V gene: TRBV5-6

CDR3 protein: CASIGTAYGYTF
CDR3 DNA: TGTGCCAGCATCGGGACGGCGTATGGCTACACCTTC
clone size: -
D gene: -
J gene: TRBJ1-2
V gene: TRBV2

CDR3 protein: CASSAEGGLRGGYTF
CDR3 DNA: TGCGCCAGCAGCGCGGAGGGGGGGCTTAGAGGAGGCTACACCTTC
clone size: -
D gene: -
J gene: TRBJ1-2
V gene: TRBV5-1

CDR3 protein: CASSLSHSLQETQYF
CDR3 DNA: TGTGCCAGCAGCTTAAGTCACAGTCTGCAAGAGACCCAGTACTTC
clone size: -
D gene: -
J gene: TRBJ2-5
V gene: TRBV7-2

CDR3 protein: CASSIRQRGEQYF
CDR3 DNA: TGTGCCAGCAGCATCCGACAGCGGGGCGAGCAGTACTTC
clone size: few
D gene: TRBD2
J gene: TRBJ2-7
V gene: TRBV27

CDR3 protein: CASSRQVDTEAFF
CDR3 DNA: TGTGCCAGCAGCCGACAGGTTGATACTGAAGCTTTCTTT
clone size: -
D gene: -
J gene: TRBJ1-1
V gene: TRBV11-1

CDR3 protein: CASSQDGRSIYNEQFF
CDR3 DNA: TGCGCCAGCAGCCAAGATGGGCGCTCTATCTACAATGAGCAGTTCTTC
clone size: -
D gene: -
J gene: TRBJ2-1
V gene: TRBV4-3

CDR3 protein: CASSQDEGSAIEQYF
CDR3 DNA: TGCGCCAGCAGCCAAGATGAAGGGAGTGCTATCGAGCAGTACTTC
clone size: -
D gene: -
J gene: TRBJ2-7
V gene: TRBV4-1

CDR3 protein: CAWSVARTGVDTEAFF
CDR3 DNA: TGTGCCTGGAGTGTAGCCAGGACAGGGGTTGACACTGAAGCTTTCTTT
clone size: once
D gene: TRBD1
J gene: TRBJ1-1
V gene: TRBV30

CDR3 protein: CASSITGGYGYTF
CDR3 DNA: TGTGCCAGCAGTATCACAGGGGGGTATGGCTACACCTTC
clone size: few
D gene: TRBD1
J gene: TRBJ1-2
V gene: TRBV6-5

CDR3 protein: CASSLGDRNYGYTF
CDR3 DNA: TGCGCCAGCAGCTTGGGGGACAGAAACTATGGCTACACCTTC
clone size: -
D gene: TRBD1
J gene: TRBJ1-2
V gene: TRBV5-1

CDR3 protein: CASSSGQNEQYF
CDR3 DNA: TGTGCCAGCAGCTCTGGGCAGAACGAGCAGTACTTC
clone size: -
D gene: -
J gene: TRBJ2-7
V gene: TRBV9

CDR3 protein: CASSQQGAHNSPLHF
CDR3 DNA: TGCGCCAGCAGCCAGCAGGGGGCCCATAATTCACCCCTCCACTTT
clone size: -
D gene: TRBD1
J gene: TRBJ1-6
V gene: TRBV4-3

CDR3 protein: CASSTGLAARDTQYF
CDR3 DNA: TGTGCCAGTAGTACCGGACTAGCGGCCCGGGATACGCAGTATTTT
clone size: -
D gene: TRBD2
J gene: TRBJ2-3
V gene: TRBV19

CDR3 protein: CASSLGQEAFF
CDR3 DNA: TGTGCCAGCAGCTTGGGACAGGAAGCTTTCTTT
clone size: -
D gene: -
J gene: TRBJ1-1
V gene: TRBV5-4

CDR3 protein: CASSWGPGESYEQYF
CDR3 DNA: TGTGCCAGCAGCTGGGGGCCTGGGGAATCCTACGAGCAGTACTTC
clone size: -
D gene: -
J gene: TRBJ2-7
V gene: TRBV5-4

CDR3 protein: CATSDQRTSGRETQYF
CDR3 DNA: TGTGCCACCAGTGATCAAAGGACTAGCGGGAGAGAGACCCAGTACTTC
clone size: -
D gene: TRBD2
J gene: TRBJ2-5
V gene: TRBV24-1

CDR3 protein: CASRPPGGRETQYF
CDR3 DNA: TGTGCCAGCAGACCTCCGGGGGGGCGAGAGACCCAGTACTTC
clone size: -
D gene: TRBD2
J gene: TRBJ2-5
V gene: TRBV27

CDR3 protein: CARWGTTYNSPLHF
CDR3 DNA: TGTGCCAGATGGGGGACTACTTATAATTCACCCCTCCACTTT
clone size: -
D gene: -
J gene: TRBJ1-6
V gene: TRBV3-1/TRBV3-2

CDR3 protein: CASSPLGGSYNEQFF
CDR3 DNA: TGTGCCAGCAGCCCTCTGGGGGGGTCCTACAATGAGCAGTTCTTC
clone size: -
D gene: TRBD2
J gene: TRBJ2-1
V gene: TRBV3-1/TRBV3-2

CDR3 protein: CAWSVGKKADTQYF
CDR3 DNA: TGTGCCTGGAGTGTAGGCAAAAAGGCAGATACGCAGTATTTT
clone size: -
D gene: -
J gene: TRBJ2-3
V gene: TRBV30

CDR3 protein: CATPGQGDYGYTF
CDR3 DNA: TGTGCCACCCCGGGACAGGGGGATTATGGCTACACCTTC
clone size: few
D gene: TRBD1
J gene: TRBJ1-2
V gene: TRBV24-1

CDR3 protein: CASSPGQRGTGELFF
CDR3 DNA: TGTGCCAGCAGCCCGGGGCAGCGGGGGACCGGGGAGCTGTTTTTT
clone size: -
D gene: TRBD2
J gene: TRBJ2-2
V gene: TRBV7-3

CDR3 protein: CASSQTWGQGKAFF
CDR3 DNA: TGTGCCAGCAGCCAGACTTGGGGACAGGGAAAAGCTTTCTTT
clone size: -
D gene: TRBD1
J gene: TRBJ1-1
V gene: TRBV11-3

CDR3 protein: CASLGGGNTDTQYF
CDR3 DNA: TGTGCCTCTCTTGGCGGAGGGAACACAGATACGCAGTATTTT
clone size: -
D gene: -
J gene: TRBJ2-3
V gene: TRBV28

CDR3 protein: CASSQDMGTGAGELFF
CDR3 DNA: TGCGCCAGCAGCCAAGATATGGGGACAGGGGCCGGGGAGCTGTTTTTT
clone size: -
D gene: TRBD1
J gene: TRBJ2-2
V gene: TRBV4-3

CDR3 protein: CASSYSKLASGSYEQYF
CDR3 DNA: TGTGCCAGCAGTTACTCTAAGTTAGCTAGCGGGAGCTACGAGCAGTACTTC
clone size: -
D gene: TRBD2
J gene: TRBJ2-7
V gene: TRBV6-2/TRBV6-3

CDR3 protein: CASRPQGSNQPQHF
CDR3 DNA: TGTGCCAGCAGGCCCCAGGGAAGCAATCAGCCCCAGCATTTT
clone size: -
D gene: -
J gene: TRBJ1-5
V gene: TRBV2

CDR3 protein: CASGLGRRSNYGYTF
CDR3 DNA: TGTGCTAGTGGTTTGGGTAGGCGTTCTAACTATGGCTACACCTTC
clone size: -
D gene: -
J gene: TRBJ1-2
V gene: TRBV12-5

CDR3 protein: CASSPGDRATEAFF
CDR3 DNA: TGTGCCAGCAGTCCAGGAGACAGGGCCACTGAAGCTTTCTTT
clone size: -
D gene: TRBD1
J gene: TRBJ1-1
V gene: TRBV6-2/TRBV6-3